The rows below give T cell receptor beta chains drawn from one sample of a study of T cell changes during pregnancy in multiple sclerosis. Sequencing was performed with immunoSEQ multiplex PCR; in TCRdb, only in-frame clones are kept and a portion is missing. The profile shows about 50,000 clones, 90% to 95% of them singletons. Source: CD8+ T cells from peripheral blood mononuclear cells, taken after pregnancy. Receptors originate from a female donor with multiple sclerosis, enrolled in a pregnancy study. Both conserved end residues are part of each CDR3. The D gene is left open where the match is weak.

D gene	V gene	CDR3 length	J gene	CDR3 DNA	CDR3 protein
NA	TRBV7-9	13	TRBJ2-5	TGTGCCAGCAGCTTCGCGGGGCCTGAGACCCAGTACTTC	CASSFAGPETQYF
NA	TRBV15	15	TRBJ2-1	TGTGCCACCAGCAGAGAAGAGGGCTCCTACAATGAGCAGTTCTTC	CATSREEGSYNEQFF
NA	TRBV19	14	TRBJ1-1	TGTGCCAGTAGTAAACAGGGTGTGAACACTGAAGCTTTCTTT	CASSKQGVNTEAFF
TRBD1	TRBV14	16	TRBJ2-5	TGTGCCAGCAGCCAATTTGTGACAGGGGCAGGGGAGACCCAGTACTTC	CASSQFVTGAGETQYF
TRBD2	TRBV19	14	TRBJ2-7	TGTGCCAGTAGTATCGAGCGGGGGACCTACGAGCAGTACTTC	CASSIERGTYEQYF
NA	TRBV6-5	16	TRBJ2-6	TGTGCCAGCAGTTACTCGCCGGGATCTGGGGCCAACGTCCTGACTTTC	CASSYSPGSGANVLTF
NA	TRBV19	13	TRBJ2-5	TGTGCCAGTAGCGAGGGTAACCAAGAGACCCAGTACTTC	CASSEGNQETQYF
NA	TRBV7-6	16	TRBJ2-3	TGTGCCAGCAGCTTAGGAGGATCAGGGGACCCAGATACGCAGTATTTT	CASSLGGSGDPDTQYF
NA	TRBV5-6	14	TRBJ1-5	TGTGCCAGCAGCTTAGCAGGGGCCAGTCAGCCCCAGCATTTT	CASSLAGASQPQHF
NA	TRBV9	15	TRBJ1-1	TGTGCCAGCAGCGTTTACACGGCGGGGGGCACTGAAGCTTTCTTT	CASSVYTAGGTEAFF
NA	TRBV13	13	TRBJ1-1	TGTGCCAGCAGCCCCACAAGGAACACTGAAGCTTTCTTT	CASSPTRNTEAFF